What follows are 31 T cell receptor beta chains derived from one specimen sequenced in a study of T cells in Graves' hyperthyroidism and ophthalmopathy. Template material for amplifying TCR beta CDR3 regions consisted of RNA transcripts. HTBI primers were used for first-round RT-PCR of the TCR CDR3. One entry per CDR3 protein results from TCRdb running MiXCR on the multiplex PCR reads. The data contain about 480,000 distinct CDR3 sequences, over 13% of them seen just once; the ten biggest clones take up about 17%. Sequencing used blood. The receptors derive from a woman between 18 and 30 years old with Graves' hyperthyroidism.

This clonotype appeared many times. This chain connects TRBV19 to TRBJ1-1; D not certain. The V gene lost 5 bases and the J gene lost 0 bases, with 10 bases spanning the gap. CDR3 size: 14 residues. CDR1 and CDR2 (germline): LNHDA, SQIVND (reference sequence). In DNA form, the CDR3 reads TGTGCCAGTAGTGTGGTTCCCATGAACACTGAAGCTTTCTTT. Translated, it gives CASSVVPMNTEAFF.

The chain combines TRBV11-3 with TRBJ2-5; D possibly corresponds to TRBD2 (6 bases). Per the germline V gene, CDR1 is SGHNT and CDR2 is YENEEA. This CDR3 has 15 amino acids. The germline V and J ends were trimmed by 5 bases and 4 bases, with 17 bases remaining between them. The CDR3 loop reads CASSPSPGVGETQYF. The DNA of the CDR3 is TGTGCCAGCAGCCCCTCCCCGGGGGTCGGAGAGACCCAGTACTTC.

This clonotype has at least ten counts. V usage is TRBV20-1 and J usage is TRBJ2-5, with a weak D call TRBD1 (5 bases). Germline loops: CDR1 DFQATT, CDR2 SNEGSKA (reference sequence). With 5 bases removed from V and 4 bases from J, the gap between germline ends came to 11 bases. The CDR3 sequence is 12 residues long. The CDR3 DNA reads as TGCAGTGCTCAGGGTGTTCCAGAGACCCAGTACTTC. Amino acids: CSAQGVPETQYF.

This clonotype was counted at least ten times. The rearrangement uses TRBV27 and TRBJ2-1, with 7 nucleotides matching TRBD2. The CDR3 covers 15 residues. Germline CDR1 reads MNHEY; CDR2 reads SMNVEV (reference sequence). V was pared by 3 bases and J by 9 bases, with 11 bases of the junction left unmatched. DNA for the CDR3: TGTGCCAGCAGTTTCTGGCGTACGCGCGGGGGTGAGCAGTTCTTC. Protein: CASSFWRTRGGEQFF.

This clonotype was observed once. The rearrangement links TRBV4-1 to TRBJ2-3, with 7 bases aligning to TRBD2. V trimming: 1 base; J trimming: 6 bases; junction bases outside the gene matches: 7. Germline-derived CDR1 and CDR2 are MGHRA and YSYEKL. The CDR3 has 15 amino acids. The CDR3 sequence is CASSQAGLGGDTQYF. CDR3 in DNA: TGCGCCAGCAGCCAAGCAGGACTAGGAGGGGATACGCAGTATTTT.

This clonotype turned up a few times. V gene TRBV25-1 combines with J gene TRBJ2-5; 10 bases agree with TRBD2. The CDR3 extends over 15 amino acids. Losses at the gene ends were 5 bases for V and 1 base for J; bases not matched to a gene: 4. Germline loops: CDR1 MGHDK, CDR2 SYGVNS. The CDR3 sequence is CASSYGLAAQETQYF. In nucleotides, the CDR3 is TGTGCCAGCAGTTATGGACTAGCGGCCCAAGAGACCCAGTACTTC. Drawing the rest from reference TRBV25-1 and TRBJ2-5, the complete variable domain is EADIYQTPRYLVIGTGKKITLECSQTMGHDKMYWYQQDPGMELHLIHYSYGVNSTEKGDLSSESTVSRIRTEHFPLTLESARPSHTSQYLCASSYGLAAQETQYFGPGTRLLVL.

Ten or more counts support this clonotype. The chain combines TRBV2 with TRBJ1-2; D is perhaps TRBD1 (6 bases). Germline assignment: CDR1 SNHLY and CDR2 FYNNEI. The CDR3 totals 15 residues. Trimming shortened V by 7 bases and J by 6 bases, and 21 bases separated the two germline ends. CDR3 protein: CASIQLRGAQDGYTF. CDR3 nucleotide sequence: TGTGCCAGCATCCAACTGCGGGGGGCGCAGGATGGCTACACCTTC.

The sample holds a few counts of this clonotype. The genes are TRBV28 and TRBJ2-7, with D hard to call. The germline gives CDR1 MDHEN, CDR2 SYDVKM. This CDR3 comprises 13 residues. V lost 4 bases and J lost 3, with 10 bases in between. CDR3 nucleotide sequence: TGTGCCAGCAGTTCATCCCCAGACTACGAGCAGTACTTC. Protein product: CASSSSPDYEQYF.

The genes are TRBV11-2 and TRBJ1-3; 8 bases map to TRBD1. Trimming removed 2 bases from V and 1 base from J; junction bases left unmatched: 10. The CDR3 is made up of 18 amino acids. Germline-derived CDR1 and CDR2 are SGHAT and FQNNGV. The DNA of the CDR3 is TGTGCCAGCAGCTTATTTTCCCAGGGGGCGGCTTCTGGAAACACCATATATTTT. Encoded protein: CASSLFSQGAASGNTIYF.

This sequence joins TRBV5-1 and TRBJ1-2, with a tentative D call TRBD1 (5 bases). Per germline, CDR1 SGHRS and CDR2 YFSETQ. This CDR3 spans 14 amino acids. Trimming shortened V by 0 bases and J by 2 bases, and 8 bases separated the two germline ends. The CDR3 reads CASSLAGGNYGYTF. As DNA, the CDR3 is TGCGCCAGCAGCTTGGCCGGGGGGAACTATGGCTACACCTTC.

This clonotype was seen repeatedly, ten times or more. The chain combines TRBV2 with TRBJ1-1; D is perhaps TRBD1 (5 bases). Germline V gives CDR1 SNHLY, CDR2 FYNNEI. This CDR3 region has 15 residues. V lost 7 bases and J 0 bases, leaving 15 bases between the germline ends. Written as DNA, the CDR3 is TGTGCCAGCACCGAGGTGGGGGTGGTGAACACTGAAGCTTTCTTT. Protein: CASTEVGVVNTEAFF.

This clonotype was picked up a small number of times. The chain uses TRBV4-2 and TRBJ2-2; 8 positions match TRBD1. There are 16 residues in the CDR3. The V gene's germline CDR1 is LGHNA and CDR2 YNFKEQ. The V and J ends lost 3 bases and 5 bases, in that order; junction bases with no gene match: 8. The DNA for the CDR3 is TGTGCCAGCAGCCAGGACAGGGTATTTAGAACCGGGGAGCTGTTTTTT. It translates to CASSQDRVFRTGELFF.

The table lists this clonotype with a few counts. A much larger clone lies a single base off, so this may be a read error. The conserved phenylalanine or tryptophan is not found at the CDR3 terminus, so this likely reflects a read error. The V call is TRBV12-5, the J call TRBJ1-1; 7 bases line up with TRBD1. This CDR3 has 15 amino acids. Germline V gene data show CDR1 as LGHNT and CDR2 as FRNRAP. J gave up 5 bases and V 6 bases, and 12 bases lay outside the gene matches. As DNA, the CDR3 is TGTGCTAGTGGGAAAAACAGGGGTGGTGGGACTGAAGCTTTCCTT. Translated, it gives CASGKNRGGGTEAFL.

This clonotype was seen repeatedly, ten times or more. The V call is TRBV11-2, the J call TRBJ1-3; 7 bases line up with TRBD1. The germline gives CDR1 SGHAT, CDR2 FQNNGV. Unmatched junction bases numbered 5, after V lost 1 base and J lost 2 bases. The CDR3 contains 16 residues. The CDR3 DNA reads TGTGCCAGCAGCTTAGTAAGGGGGCGGACTGGAAACACCATATATTTT. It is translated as CASSLVRGRTGNTIYF.

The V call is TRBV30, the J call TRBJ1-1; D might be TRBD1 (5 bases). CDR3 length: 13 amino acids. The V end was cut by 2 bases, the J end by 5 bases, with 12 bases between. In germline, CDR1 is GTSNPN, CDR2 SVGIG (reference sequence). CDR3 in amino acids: CAWSWVEGTEAFF. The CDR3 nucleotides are TGTGCCTGGAGTTGGGTCGAGGGGACTGAAGCTTTCTTT.

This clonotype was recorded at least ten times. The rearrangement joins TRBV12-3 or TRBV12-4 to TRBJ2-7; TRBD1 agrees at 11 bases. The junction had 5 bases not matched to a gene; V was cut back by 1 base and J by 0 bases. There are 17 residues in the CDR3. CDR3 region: CASSLGGQGDLSYEQYF. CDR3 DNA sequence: TGTGCCAGCAGTTTAGGGGGACAGGGGGACCTCTCCTACGAGCAGTACTTC.

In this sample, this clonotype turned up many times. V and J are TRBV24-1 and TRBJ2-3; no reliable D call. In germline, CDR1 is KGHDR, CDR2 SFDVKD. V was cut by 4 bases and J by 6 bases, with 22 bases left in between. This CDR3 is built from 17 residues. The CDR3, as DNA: TGTGCCACCAGTGAAACGCTTGGCAGCTCCCTCCCCGATACGCAGTATTTT. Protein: CATSETLGSSLPDTQYF.

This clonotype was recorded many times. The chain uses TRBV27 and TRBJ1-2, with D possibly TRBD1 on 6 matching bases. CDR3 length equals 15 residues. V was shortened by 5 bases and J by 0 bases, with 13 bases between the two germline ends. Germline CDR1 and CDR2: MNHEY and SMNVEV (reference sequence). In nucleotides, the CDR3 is TGTGCCAGCAGTCCTGGGGACACTCCTAACTATGGCTACACCTTC. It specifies CASSPGDTPNYGYTF.

CDR3 in DNA: TGTGCCAGTAGTCCCGATCGTCTACTAGCGGGAGACTACGAGCAGTACTTC. It is translated as CASSPDRLLAGDYEQYF. This chain uses TRBV19 with TRBJ2-7, with TRBD2 identical over 11 bases. V shed 5 bases, J shed 3 bases, and the junction held 12 bases outside the gene matches. Per the germline V gene, CDR1 is LNHDA and CDR2 is SQIVND (reference sequence). This CDR3 spans 17 amino acids.

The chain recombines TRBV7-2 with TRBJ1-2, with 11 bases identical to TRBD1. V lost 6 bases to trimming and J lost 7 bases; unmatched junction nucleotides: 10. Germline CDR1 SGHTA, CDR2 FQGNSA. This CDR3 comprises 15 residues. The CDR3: CASSNTGTGGFGYTF. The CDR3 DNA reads TGTGCCAGCAGTAACACCGGGACAGGGGGGTTTGGCTACACCTTC.

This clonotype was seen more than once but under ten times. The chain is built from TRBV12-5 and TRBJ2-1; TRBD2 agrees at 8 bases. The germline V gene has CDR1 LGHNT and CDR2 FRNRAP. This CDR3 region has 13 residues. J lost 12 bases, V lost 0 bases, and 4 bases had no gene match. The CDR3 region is CASGLVAGAGQFF. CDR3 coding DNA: TGTGCTAGTGGTTTGGTAGCGGGAGCCGGGCAGTTCTTC. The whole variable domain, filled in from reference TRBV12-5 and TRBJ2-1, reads DARVTQTPRHKVTEMGQEVTMRCQPILGHNTVFWYRQTMMQGLELLAYFRNRAPLDDSGMPKDRFSAEMPDATLATLKIQPSEPRDSAVYFCASGLVAGAGQFFGPGTRLTVL.

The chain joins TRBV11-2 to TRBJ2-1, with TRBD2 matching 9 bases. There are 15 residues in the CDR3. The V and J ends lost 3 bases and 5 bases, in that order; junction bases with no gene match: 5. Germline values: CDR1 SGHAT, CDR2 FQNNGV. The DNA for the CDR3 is TGTGCCAGCAGCTTGGTAGCGGGAGAGAACAATGAGCAGTTCTTC. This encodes CASSLVAGENNEQFF. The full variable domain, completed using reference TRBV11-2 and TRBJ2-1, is EAGVAQSPRYKIIEKRQSVAFWCNPISGHATLYWYQQILGQGPKLLIQFQNNGVVDDSQLPKDRFSAERLKGVDSTLKIQPAKLEDSAVYLCASSLVAGENNEQFFGPGTRLTVL.

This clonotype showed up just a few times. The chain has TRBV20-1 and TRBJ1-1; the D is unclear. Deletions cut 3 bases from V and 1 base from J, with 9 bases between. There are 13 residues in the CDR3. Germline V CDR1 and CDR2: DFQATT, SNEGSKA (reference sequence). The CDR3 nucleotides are TGCAGTGCTAGTGGTCCGGAGAACACTGAAGCTTTCTTT. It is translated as CSASGPENTEAFF.

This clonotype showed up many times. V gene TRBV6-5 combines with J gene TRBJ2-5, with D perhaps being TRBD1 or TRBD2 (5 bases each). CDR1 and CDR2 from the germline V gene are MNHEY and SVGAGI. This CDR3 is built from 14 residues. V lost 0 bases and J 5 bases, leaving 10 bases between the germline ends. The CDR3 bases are TGTGCCAGCAGTTACTCATGGGGACGGGAGACCCAGTACTTC. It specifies CASSYSWGRETQYF.

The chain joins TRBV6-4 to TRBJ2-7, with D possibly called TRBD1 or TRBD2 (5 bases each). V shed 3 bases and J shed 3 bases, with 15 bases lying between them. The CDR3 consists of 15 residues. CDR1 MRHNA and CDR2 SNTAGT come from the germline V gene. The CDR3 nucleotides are TGTGCCAGCAGTGAAAAGGGAGACAGACTCTACGAGCAGTACGTC. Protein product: CASSEKGDRLYEQYV.

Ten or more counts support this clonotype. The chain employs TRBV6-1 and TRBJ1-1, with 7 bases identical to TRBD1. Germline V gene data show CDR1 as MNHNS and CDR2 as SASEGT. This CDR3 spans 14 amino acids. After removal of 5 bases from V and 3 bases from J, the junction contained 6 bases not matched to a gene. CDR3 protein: CASSFDRDDTEAFF. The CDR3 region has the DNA TGTGCCAGCAGTTTCGACAGGGACGACACTGAAGCTTTCTTT.

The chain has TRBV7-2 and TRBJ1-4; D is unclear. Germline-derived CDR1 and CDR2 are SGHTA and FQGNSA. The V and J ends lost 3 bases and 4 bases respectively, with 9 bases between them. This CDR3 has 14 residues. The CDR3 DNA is TGTGCCAGCAGCTTTCGTGATATTAATGAAAAACTGTTTTTT. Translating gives CASSFRDINEKLFF.

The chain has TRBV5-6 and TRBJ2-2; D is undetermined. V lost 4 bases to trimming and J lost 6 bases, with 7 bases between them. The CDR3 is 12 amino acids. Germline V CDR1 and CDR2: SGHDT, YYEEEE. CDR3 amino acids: CASSVAPGELFF. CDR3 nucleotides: TGTGCCAGCAGCGTAGCTCCCGGGGAGCTGTTTTTT.

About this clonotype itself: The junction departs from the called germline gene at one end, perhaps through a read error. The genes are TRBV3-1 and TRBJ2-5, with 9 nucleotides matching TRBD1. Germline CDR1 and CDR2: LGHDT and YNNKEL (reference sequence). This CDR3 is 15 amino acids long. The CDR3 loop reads CASSQGPQGAGTQHF. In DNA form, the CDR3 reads TGTGCCAGCAGCCAAGGGCCACAGGGGGCAGGGACCCAGCACTTC.

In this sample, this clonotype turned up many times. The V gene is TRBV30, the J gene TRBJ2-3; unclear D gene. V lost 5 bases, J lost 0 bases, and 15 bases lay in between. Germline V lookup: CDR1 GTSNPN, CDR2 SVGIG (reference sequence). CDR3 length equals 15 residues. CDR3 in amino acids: CAWDPVGRSTDTQYF. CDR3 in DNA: TGTGCCTGGGACCCTGTGGGTCGGAGCACAGATACGCAGTATTTT.

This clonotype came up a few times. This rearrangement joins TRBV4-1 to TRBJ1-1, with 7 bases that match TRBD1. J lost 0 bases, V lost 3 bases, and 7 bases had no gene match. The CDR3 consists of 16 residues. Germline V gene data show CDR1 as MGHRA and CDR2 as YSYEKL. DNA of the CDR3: TGCGCCAGCAGCCACCAGGGGGTACGGGTGAACACTGAAGCTTTCTTT. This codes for CASSHQGVRVNTEAFF.